The 18 T cell receptor beta chains below were found in one sample sequenced in a study of breast tumors, draining lymph nodes, adjacent tissues. MiXCR, run by TCRdb on the multiplex PCR reads, gives a single entry per CDR3 protein. The sample yields under 20,000 distinct CDR3 sequences, roughly 44% seen once. The sample taken for sequencing was breast tumor tissue. Receptors originate from a female donor with breast cancer. Some clones in this sample may be carry-over from other donors' samples.

V usage is TRBV5-4 and J usage is TRBJ2-1; possible D gene TRBD2, 5 bases. The CDR3 has 16 amino acids. CDR1 and CDR2 (germline): SGHNT, YYREEE (reference sequence). V was clipped by 1 base and J by 6 bases, with 17 bases between them. The CDR3, as DNA: TGTGCCAGCAGCTTGAGCGGTGGCTTGACGGGCAATGAGCAGTTCTTC. The encoded protein is CASSLSGGLTGNEQFF.

This clonotype was detected ten times or more. One junction end disagrees with the germline gene, perhaps due to a read error. V gene TRBV6-5 combines with J gene TRBJ2-6; tentative D call: TRBD2 (6 bases). Germline values: CDR1 MNHEY, CDR2 SVGAGI. The CDR3 sequence is 16 residues long. The CDR3 here is CVSSPEDGSGANVLTF. CDR3 sequence (DNA): TGTGTCAGCAGTCCCGAGGACGGGAGTGGGGCCAACGTCCTGACTTTC.

The V call is TRBV28, the J call TRBJ1-1; D might be TRBD1 (6 bases). Germline-derived CDR1 and CDR2 are MDHEN and SYDVKM. The CDR3 is 13 amino acids. The germline V and J ends were trimmed by 5 bases and 6 bases, with 13 bases remaining between them. CDR3 nucleotide sequence: TGTGCCAGCAGTCCAACAGGGTGGGCTGAAGCTTTCTTT. This gives the protein CASSPTGWAEAFF. The entire variable domain, with the rest obtained from reference TRBV28 and TRBJ1-1, is as follows: DVKVTQSSRYLVKRTGEKVFLECVQDMDHENMFWYRQDPGLGLRLIYFSYDVKMKEKGDIPEGYSVSREKKERFSLILESASTNQTSMYLCASSPTGWAEAFFGQGTRLTVV.

The chain combines TRBV20-1 with TRBJ1-2, with D uncertain. The CDR3 runs 13 residues. The V gene's germline CDR1 is DFQATT and CDR2 SNEGSKA (reference sequence). Trimming removed 0 bases at V and 4 bases at J, with 9 bases between. CDR3 in DNA: TGCAGTGCTAGAGAGGGCGGGAGCTATGGCTACACCTTC. Translated, it gives CSAREGGSYGYTF.

This clonotype was picked up many times. The V call is TRBV6-1, the J call TRBJ2-1, with a weak D call TRBD2 (6 bases). CDR1 is MNHNS and CDR2 is SASEGT in the germline V gene. The CDR3 runs to 13 residues. V shed 7 bases and J shed 6 bases, with 13 bases lying between them. This CDR3 is CASTSTRGNEQFF. In DNA form, the CDR3 reads TGTGCCAGCACCTCGACTAGAGGCAATGAGCAGTTCTTC.

The V and J genes are TRBV20-1 and TRBJ2-7; TRBD2 matches at 8 bases. The length of the CDR3 is 13 residues. The V and J ends lost 3 bases and 5 bases, in that order; junction bases with no gene match: 6. CDR1 and CDR2 from the germline V gene are DFQATT and SNEGSKA (reference sequence). CDR3 sequence reads: CSASRGRSHEQYF. CDR3 sequence (DNA): TGCAGTGCTAGCCGCGGGAGGTCCCACGAGCAGTACTTC.

In this sample, this clonotype turned up many times. The chain combines TRBV15 with TRBJ2-3; TRBD2 matches 14 bases. The CDR3 extends over 15 amino acids. Unmatched junction bases numbered 1, after V lost 3 bases and J lost 5 bases. CDR1 LNHNV and CDR2 YYDKDF come from the germline V gene (reference sequence). DNA of the CDR3: TGTGCCACCAGCAGGGGGACTAGCGGGAGAGATACGCAGTATTTT. Translation: CATSRGTSGRDTQYF.

Notes on this clonotype: One junction end disagrees with the germline gene, perhaps due to a read error. The V and J genes are TRBV6-1 and TRBJ2-7; 7 bases match TRBD2. CDR1 and CDR2 (germline): MNHNS, SASEGT. CDR3 size: 15 residues. The CDR3 reads CASSVRTGGSGEQYF. CDR3 nucleotides: TGTGCTAGCAGTGTCAGGACTGGCGGGAGCGGAGAGCAGTACTTC.

This chain joins TRBV4-1 and TRBJ1-2; TRBD1 might be the D (5 bases). Trimming took off 4 bases at V and 6 bases at J, with 9 bases between the two ends. Germline V gene lookup returns CDR1 MGHRA and CDR2 YSYEKL. This CDR3 spans 12 amino acids. For the CDR3, the DNA is TGCGCCAGCAGCCCGGGGACTCATGGCTACACCTTC. Translating it yields CASSPGTHGYTF.

There are many counts of this clonotype. The chain is built from TRBV20-1 and TRBJ2-7; no clear D gene. CDR3 length: 11 amino acids. V was pared by 0 bases and J by 4 bases, with 4 bases between. From germline, CDR1 is DFQATT and CDR2 SNEGSKA (reference sequence). The chain's CDR3 is CSAREGYEQYF. The DNA for the CDR3 is TGCAGTGCTAGAGAGGGGTACGAGCAGTACTTC.

V usage is TRBV20-1 and J usage is TRBJ1-3; no clear D. The CDR3 covers 14 residues. Per germline, CDR1 DFQATT and CDR2 SNEGSKA (reference sequence). Deletions cut 3 bases from V and 0 bases from J, with 9 bases between. CDR3 amino acids: CSARNPNSGNTIYF. In nucleotides, the CDR3 is TGCAGTGCTAGGAACCCCAACTCTGGAAACACCATATATTTT.

This clonotype is deemed medium-sized. The chain links TRBV10-2 to TRBJ2-3; D is undetermined. V was cut by 10 bases and J by 2 bases, with 7 bases left in between. CDR1 and CDR2 (germline): WSHSY, SAAADI. The CDR3 contains 11 residues. The CDR3 reads CATRHTDTQYF. In nucleotides, the CDR3 is TGCGCCACCAGGCACACAGATACGCAGTATTTT.

The sample holds one count of this clonotype. CDR3 DNA sequence: TGTGCTCCGCTGTGGGCGAAGGCCTATGGCACAACCTTC. Its translation is CAPLWAKAYGTTF. V and J are TRBV7-2 and TRBJ1-2; D is uncertain. The CDR3 totals 13 residues. Germline values: CDR1 SGHTA, CDR2 FQGNSA.

The table lists this clonotype with many counts. The V and J genes are TRBV20-1 and TRBJ2-3, with D tentatively TRBD1 or TRBD2 (5 bases each). This CDR3 is 13 amino acids long. The germline V gene encodes CDR1 DFQATT and CDR2 SNEGSKA (reference sequence). Trimming took 6 bases from V and 5 from J, leaving 15 bases between them. CDR3 amino acids: CSASGFGGDTQYF. The CDR3 region has the DNA TGCAGTGCCAGTGGATTTGGGGGAGATACGCAGTATTTT.

There are many counts of this clonotype. This chain uses TRBV2 with TRBJ1-2, with D unclear. With 5 bases removed from V and 3 bases from J, the gap between germline ends came to 13 bases. Germline V CDR1 and CDR2: SNHLY, FYNNEI. The CDR3 spans 14 residues. The CDR3 here is CASSPSGSDYGYTF. In DNA form, the CDR3 reads TGTGCCAGCAGTCCCTCTGGGTCGGACTATGGCTACACCTTC.

As concerns this clonotype: The junction and the germline gene differ at one end; a read error may be behind it. The chain combines TRBV11-2 with TRBJ2-7, with 9 bases lining up with TRBD2. The CDR3 is 15 amino acids. Germline assignment: CDR1 SGHAT and CDR2 FQNNGV. CDR3 loop: CASSVGASGTYERYF. For the CDR3, the DNA is TGTGCCAGCAGCGTGGGGGCTAGCGGGACCTACGAGCGGTACTTC. Based on the CDR3 plus reference TRBV11-2 and TRBJ2-7, the full variable domain is EAGVAQSPRYKIIEKRQSVAFWCNPISGHATLYWYQQILGQGPKLLIQFQNNGVVDDSQLPKDRFSAERLKGVDSTLKIQPAKLEDSAVYLCASSVGASGTYERYFGPGTRLTVT.

This clonotype was found many times. The V gene is TRBV29-1, the J gene TRBJ2-1; unclear D gene. There are 14 residues in the CDR3. The germline CDR1 and CDR2 sequences are SQVTM and ANQGSEA. The V end lost 4 bases, the J end lost 0 bases, and 10 bases lay between the germline ends. Here the CDR3 DNA reads TGCAGCGTTGTACAGCCGAGCTCCTACAATGAGCAGTTCTTC. Encoded protein: CSVVQPSSYNEQFF.

This clonotype rates as medium-sized (0.01 to 0.1%). This chain links TRBV27 with TRBJ2-7; 9 bases are shared with TRBD1. Trimming took 5 bases from V and 0 from J; bases not matched to a gene: 2. The CDR3 runs 14 residues. CDR1 MNHEY and CDR2 SMNVEV come from the germline V gene (reference sequence). This CDR3 reads CASSGQGSSYEQYF. The CDR3 nucleotides are TGTGCCAGCAGTGGACAGGGGAGCTCCTACGAGCAGTACTTC.